This T cell receptor beta chain was sequenced for a study of technical replicates of blood from a handful of donors. This CDR3 has 13 amino acids. Germline V gives CDR1 LNHNV, CDR2 YYDKDF (reference sequence). Trimming removed 5 bases from V and 6 bases from J, with 14 bases in between. TCRdb's copy holds only in-frame clones and misses some; the assay was immunoSEQ multiplex PCR. The sample comprises 65,000 to 95,000 clones, 93% of which are singletons, and 0.2% to 0.3% rests with the top ten. The clonotype comes from a human donor in good health. The V and J genes are TRBV15 and TRBJ2-7; weak D call: TRBD1 (5 bases). Sequencing was carried out using T cells isolated from PBMCs. The CDR3 region is CATSSGPQGEQYF. CDR3 nucleotide sequence: TGTGCCACCAGCTCTGGACCCCAGGGCGAGCAGTACTTC. Full variable domain (rest looked up from reference TRBV15 and TRBJ2-7): DAMVIQNPRYQVTQFGKPVTLSCSQTLNHNVMYWYQQKSSQAPKLLFHYYDKDFNNEADTPDNFQSRRPNTSFCFLDIRSPGLGDTAMYLCATSSGPQGEQYFGPGTRLTVT.